The TCR beta chain described here comes from a study of STAT5B mutations in CD4+ large granular lymphocyte leukemia (dated by TCRdb to 2022 to 2024). For context, the study as a whole: Among healthy controls, the CDR3 'QG' motif was associated with a particular HLA allele. The TCRbeta repertoires of CD4+ T-cell large granular lymphocyte leukemia patients were compared with the TCRbeta repertoires of healthy blood donors. Flow cytometry on FACSCanto II or FACSVerse showed that the purified fractions were more than 95% pure among lymphocytes. Findings and caveats that apply to the study as a whole: Each patient's main leukemic clonotypes were private, but about 27% of these clonotypes showed up at low frequency in the non-leukemic repertoires of other patients. Data were not HLA-matched; higher clonality in CD4+ versus CD8+ T-LGLL could reflect the relatively small sample size. Greater clonality appeared to be present in CD4-sorted patient repertoires than in healthy CD4+ repertoires, and the difference was retained after the putative leukemic clones were removed. Enrichment of TRBV06-family usage was observed among the top patient clones (8/27) relative to healthy controls (2/35).

The healthy control group was made up of 37 blood donors, and the Finnish Red Cross blood service supplied their buffy coats. All TCR-sequenced material derived from peripheral blood: patient blood samples and healthy donor buffy coats. Ficoll-Hypaque gradient centrifugation was used to isolate peripheral blood mononuclear cells. CD4+ cells were purified magnetically from the buffy coats of healthy controls. Genomic DNA was extracted with the Gentra Puregene Cell and Tissue kit and quantified on a Qubit 2.0 fluorometer. Note on this clone: Its antigen has not been determined. No base quality values were provided; no much bigger clone lies one nucleotide off.

TCRbeta rearrangements were sequenced from genomic DNA using the immunoSEQ assay at survey resolution. Regarding the original processing steps: In the TCR sequencing data, the lowest productive clonotype frequency that could be detected was 2.59 x 10-5. Only productive TCRbeta rearrangements, meaning sequences that were complete and in-frame, were kept for the analyses. Sample clonality was computed as Simpson clonality in the immunoSEQ Analyzer version 3.0. Clones were categorized by frequency as very rare, small, medium, large (1-20%) or hyperexpanded (>20%). Generation probabilities were estimated with OLGA 1.2.3, V-gene circos plots were made with VDJtools, specificities were looked up in VDJdb, and CDR3 motifs were identified with GLIPH. The table was pulled from immuneACCESS by TCRdb, which kept in-frame rearrangements only. Such tables lose some clones; where checked, under half of the loss comes from unresolved V genes, and the rest has no known cause. V and J calls and clone size are given by that table; D and trimming were obtained from the DNA. In this sample the table shows tens of thousands of clones, 74% of which occur a single time. The ten largest clones take up 8% to 10% of the sample.

Reading the germline V gene gives CDR1 SGHNT and CDR2 YENEEA. V is pared back by 2 bases and J by 6 bases, with 11 bases lying between the germline termini. Inclusive of the bounding cysteine and valine, the CDR3 is 13 residues long. Left in the record is the CDR3 DNA by itself, 39 bases read in frame from the first base. The chain is made from TRBV11-3 and TRBJ2-7, and TRBD2 may be the D gene, going by 5 matching bases. The TCR originated in a human donor in good health. Sequencing was carried out using CD4+ T cells from blood buffy coats. The CDR3 protein: CASSLFRDSEQYV. The DNA sequence follows: TGTGCCAGCAGCTTATTTCGGGATAGCGAGCAGTACGTC.